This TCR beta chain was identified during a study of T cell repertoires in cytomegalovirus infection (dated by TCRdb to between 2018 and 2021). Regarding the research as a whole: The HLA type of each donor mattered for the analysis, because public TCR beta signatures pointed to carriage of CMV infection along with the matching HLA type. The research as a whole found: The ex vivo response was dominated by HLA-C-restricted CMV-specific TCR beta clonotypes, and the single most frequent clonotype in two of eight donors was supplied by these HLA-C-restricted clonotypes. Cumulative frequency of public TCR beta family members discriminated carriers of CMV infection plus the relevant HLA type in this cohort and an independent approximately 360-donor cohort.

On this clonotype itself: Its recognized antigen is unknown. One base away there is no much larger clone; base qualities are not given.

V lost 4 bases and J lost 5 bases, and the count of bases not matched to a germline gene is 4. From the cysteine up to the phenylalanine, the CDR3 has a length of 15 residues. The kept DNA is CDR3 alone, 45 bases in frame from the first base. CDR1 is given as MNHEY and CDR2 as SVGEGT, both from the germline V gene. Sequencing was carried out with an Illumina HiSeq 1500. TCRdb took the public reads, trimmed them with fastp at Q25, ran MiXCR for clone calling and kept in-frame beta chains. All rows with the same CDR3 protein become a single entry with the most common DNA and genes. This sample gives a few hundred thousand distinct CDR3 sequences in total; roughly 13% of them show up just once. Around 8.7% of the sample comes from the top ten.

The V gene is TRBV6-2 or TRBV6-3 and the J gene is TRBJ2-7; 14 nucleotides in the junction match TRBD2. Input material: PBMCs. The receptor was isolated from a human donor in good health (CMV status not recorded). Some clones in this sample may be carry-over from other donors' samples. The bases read TGTGCCAGCAGTTTTGGGACTAGCGGGAGAGACGAGCAGTACTTC. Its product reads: CASSFGTSGRDEQYF.